This TCR beta chain was identified during a study of blood T cell repertoires in COVID-19. As for the study in general: The cDNA or gDNA used as material had been derived from T cells, B-cell-depleted T cells, or PBMCs.

Deletions cut 2 bases from V and 0 bases from J, with 14 bases between. This CDR3 comprises 16 residues. The germline V gene encodes CDR1 MNHEY and CDR2 SVGEGT. Here immunoSEQ multiplex PCR was the method, and the copy in TCRdb shows in-frame clones only, minus some. The top ten hold around 3.6% of the sample, which has some 290,000 clones, about 86% seen once. The source of this sequence is a man younger than 30 with active or convalescent COVID-19. This chain joins TRBV6-2 or TRBV6-3 and TRBJ2-7; perhaps TRBD2 as D (5 bases). Sequencing input: peripheral blood. The CDR3 protein is CASSYSQWRASYEQYF. The CDR3 DNA sequence: TGTGCCAGCAGTTACAGTCAATGGCGGGCCTCCTACGAGCAGTACTTC.